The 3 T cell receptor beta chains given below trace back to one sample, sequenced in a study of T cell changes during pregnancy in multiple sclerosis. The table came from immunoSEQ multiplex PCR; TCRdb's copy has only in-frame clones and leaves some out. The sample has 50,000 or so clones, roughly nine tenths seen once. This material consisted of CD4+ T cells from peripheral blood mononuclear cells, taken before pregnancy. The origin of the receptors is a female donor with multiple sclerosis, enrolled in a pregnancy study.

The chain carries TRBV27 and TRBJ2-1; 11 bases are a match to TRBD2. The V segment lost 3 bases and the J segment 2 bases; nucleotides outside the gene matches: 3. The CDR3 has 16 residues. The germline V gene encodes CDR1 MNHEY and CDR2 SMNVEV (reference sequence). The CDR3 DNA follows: TGTGCCAGCAGTTTGATAGCGGGAGGGCCCTACAATGAGCAGTTCTTC. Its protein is CASSLIAGGPYNEQFF.

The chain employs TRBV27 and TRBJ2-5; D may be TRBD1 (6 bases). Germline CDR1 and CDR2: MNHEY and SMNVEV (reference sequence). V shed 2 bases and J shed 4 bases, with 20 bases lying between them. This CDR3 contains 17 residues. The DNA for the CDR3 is TGTGCCAGCAGTTTAAAACCTGGTGGGGGCGCGGGAGAGACCCAGTACTTC. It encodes CASSLKPGGGAGETQYF.

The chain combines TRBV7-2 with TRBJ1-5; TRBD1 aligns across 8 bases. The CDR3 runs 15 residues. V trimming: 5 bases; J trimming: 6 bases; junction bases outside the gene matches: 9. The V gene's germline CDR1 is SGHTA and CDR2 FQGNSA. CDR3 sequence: CASSPGGAGSQPQHF. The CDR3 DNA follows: TGTGCCAGCAGCCCAGGGGGCGCGGGAAGTCAGCCCCAGCATTTT.